This T cell receptor (beta chain) was identified during a study of blood T cell repertoires in COVID-19. Study in general: COVID-19 samples collected from the United States, Italy and Spain covered acute and convalescent phases. Sources were T cells, B-cell-depleted T cells, or PBMCs; the material itself was cDNA or gDNA.

This clone has a single count. V was clipped by 4 bases and J by 5 bases; unmatched bases: 9. The CDR3 has 15 residues. Germline CDR1 and CDR2: SGHTA and FQGNSA. As handled by the study authors: Estimated nucleated cell counts came from reference gene primer amplification. Only in-frame clones appear in the TCRdb table, and some are missing; sequencing was by immunoSEQ multiplex PCR. That table is the source of V, J and clone size, and D and trimming were worked out from the DNA. The sample holds under 200,000 clones, over 75% seen once. Input material: peripheral blood. This sequence joins TRBV7-2 and TRBJ2-5; 8 bases fit TRBD2. The source of this sequence is a man aged 65 to 79 with acute or convalescent COVID-19. The DNA for the CDR3 is TGTGCCAGCAGCTCAACTAGCGGCTTTGGTGAGACCCAGTACTTC. It yields the protein CASSSTSGFGETQYF.